These T cell receptor beta chains were read from a single sample in a study of OX40 agonist ivuxolimab in advanced cancers. TCRdb's copy holds only in-frame clones and misses some; the assay was immunoSEQ multiplex PCR. The data contain some 8,000 clones, 75% to 85% of them singletons. The material sequenced was CD4+ or CD8+ T cells sorted from blood, taken in a trial of the OX40 agonist ivuxolimab. The receptors derive from an adult with an advanced solid tumor such as melanoma, head and neck, liver or kidney cancer. Both conserved end residues are part of each CDR3. A D gene is named only where the DNA matches it firmly. The size entry is marked missing in some rows and otherwise reads once, few, many or a size class.

V gene,D gene,clone size,J gene,CDR3 protein,CDR3 DNA
TRBV7-3,TRBD1,.,TRBJ1-5,CASSSLQGPSQPQHF,TGTGCCAGCAGCTCCTTACAGGGGCCCAGTCAGCCCCAGCATTTT
TRBV27,TRBD1,.,TRBJ2-4,CASRLRGRNIQYF,TGTGCCAGCAGGCTAAGGGGGCGGAACATTCAGTACTTC
TRBV18,TRBD1,.,TRBJ1-1,CASSLQGAEAFF,TGTGCCAGCTCACTCCAGGGGGCTGAAGCTTTCTTT
TRBV19,TRBD1,.,TRBJ1-2,CASSTRTGDTYGYTF,TGTGCCAGTAGTACAAGGACAGGGGATACCTATGGCTACACCTTC
TRBV4-1,.,few,TRBJ2-7,CASSQDSVEYEQYF,TGCGCCAGCAGCCAAGATAGCGTGGAGTACGAGCAGTACTTC
TRBV6-5,.,.,TRBJ1-2,CASSDPGYTF,TGTGCCAGCAGTGATCCTGGCTACACCTTC
TRBV5-1,.,few,TRBJ2-1,CASSPHLATTEQFF,TGCGCCAGCAGCCCTCATCTAGCTACCACTGAGCAGTTCTTC
TRBV4-1,.,.,TRBJ2-7,CASSQDGYPSYEQYF,TGCGCCAGCAGCCAAGATGGATACCCCTCCTACGAGCAGTACTTC
TRBV9,TRBD1,once,TRBJ2-1,CASSVERGRSYNEQFF,TGTGCCAGCAGCGTAGAAAGGGGGCGATCCTACAATGAGCAGTTCTTC
TRBV6-1,TRBD2,.,TRBJ2-2,CASSEAVGGPGELFF,TGTGCCAGCAGTGAAGCGGTGGGAGGGCCCGGGGAGCTGTTTTTT
TRBV11-2,.,.,TRBJ1-2,CASSAEGNDGYTF,TGTGCCAGCAGCGCCGAGGGAAACGATGGCTACACCTTC
TRBV4-3,.,.,TRBJ2-2,CASSQAPGGNTGELFF,TGCGCCAGCAGCCAAGCCCCCGGGGGGAACACCGGGGAGCTGTTTTTT
TRBV5-1,TRBD1,.,TRBJ1-2,CASRLQGASGYTF,TGCGCCAGCAGATTACAGGGGGCGAGTGGCTACACCTTC
TRBV7-9,.,medium-sized,TRBJ2-3,CASSLVWRTDTQYF,TGTGCCAGCAGCTTAGTATGGAGAACAGATACGCAGTATTTT
TRBV13,.,.,TRBJ2-1,CASSLAGGGPLNEQFF,TGTGCCAGCAGCTTAGCCGGAGGTGGACCACTTAATGAGCAGTTCTTC
TRBV7-7,TRBD1,.,TRBJ2-5,CASSPETGGQETQYF,TGTGCCAGCAGCCCCGAGACAGGGGGACAAGAGACCCAGTACTTC
TRBV18,TRBD1,.,TRBJ1-1,CASSSTPGQGAADTEAFF,TGTGCCAGCTCATCTACCCCGGGACAGGGGGCTGCTGACACTGAAGCTTTCTTT
TRBV7-8,.,once,TRBJ1-2,CASSLASDGYTF,TGTGCCAGCAGCTTAGCCTCAGATGGCTACACCTTC
TRBV6-5,.,.,TRBJ1-1,CASSPGRGNTEAFF,TGTGCCAGCAGTCCCGGGAGAGGGAACACTGAAGCTTTCTTT
TRBV10-3,.,.,TRBJ1-1,CAISESYRVATEAFF,TGTGCCATCAGTGAGTCGTACAGGGTGGCCACTGAAGCTTTCTTT
TRBV7-6,.,.,TRBJ2-7,CASSLDRQGHYEQYF,TGTGCCAGCAGCTTAGATCGGCAGGGGCACTACGAGCAGTACTTC
TRBV11-2,TRBD1,once,TRBJ2-2,CASRHTGTENTGELFF,TGTGCCAGCAGGCATACCGGGACAGAGAACACCGGGGAGCTGTTTTTT
TRBV2,TRBD2,few,TRBJ2-1,CASRDTLASGASYNEQFF,TGTGCCAGCAGGGATACCCTTGCGAGCGGGGCGTCCTACAATGAGCAGTTCTTC
TRBV11-2,.,medium-sized,TRBJ1-6,CASSLVSGTYNSPLHF,TGTGCCAGCAGCTTAGTTTCCGGGACCTATAATTCACCCCTCCACTTT
TRBV11-2,TRBD1,.,TRBJ2-1,CASSQGVPYEQFF,TGTGCCAGCAGCCAGGGGGTTCCCTATGAGCAGTTCTTC
TRBV11-2,.,.,TRBJ2-7,CASSPPTVPYEQYF,TGTGCCAGCAGCCCCCCGACAGTTCCATACGAGCAGTACTTC
TRBV19,TRBD2,.,TRBJ2-1,CASSILAGDYNEQFF,TGTGCCAGTAGTATACTAGCGGGGGACTACAATGAGCAGTTCTTC
TRBV7-9,TRBD1,.,TRBJ1-2,CASSSSSTGAYGYTF,TGTGCCAGCAGCTCGTCCTCGACAGGGGCGTATGGCTACACCTTC
TRBV10-1,TRBD1,.,TRBJ1-1,CASSESTGVEVFEAFF,TGCGCCAGCAGTGAGTCGACAGGGGTTGAAGTTTTTGAAGCTTTCTTT
TRBV6-1,.,.,TRBJ1-1,CASSEAFF,TGTGCCAGCAGTGAAGCTTTCTTT
TRBV6-6,TRBD2,.,TRBJ2-5,CASGTSRETQYF,TGTGCCAGCGGGACTAGCCGAGAGACCCAGTACTTC
TRBV6-6,.,.,TRBJ2-1,CASRGHGGGAEQFF,TGTGCCAGCAGGGGACACGGGGGCGGTGCTGAGCAGTTCTTC
TRBV5-6,.,.,TRBJ2-7,CASSFQGLVYEQYF,TGTGCCAGCAGCTTCCAGGGGTTGGTCTACGAGCAGTACTTC
TRBV6-6,TRBD1,.,TRBJ1-2,CASSYRTGDGYTF,TGTGCCAGCAGTTACCGGACAGGGGATGGCTACACCTTC
TRBV7-6,.,.,TRBJ2-1,CASRAGNEQFF,TGTGCCAGCAGGGCGGGCAATGAGCAGTTCTTC
TRBV7-2,.,.,TRBJ1-6,CASSPTRGAYSPLHF,TGTGCCAGCAGTCCAACCCGGGGGGCGTATTCACCCCTCCACTTT
TRBV6-5,.,.,TRBJ1-6,CASSYSVSVGSPLHF,TGTGCCAGCAGTTACTCGGTTTCGGTCGGATCACCCCTCCACTTT
TRBV4-3,.,once,TRBJ1-2,CASSQESHYGYTF,TGCGCCAGCAGCCAAGAATCACACTATGGCTACACCTTC
TRBV14,.,few,TRBJ2-1,CASSQDWAGNNEQFF,TGTGCCAGCAGCCAAGATTGGGCAGGCAACAATGAGCAGTTCTTC
TRBV7-8,.,.,TRBJ1-5,CASSIKPNRASNQPQHF,TGTGCCAGCAGCATAAAACCCAACAGGGCTAGCAATCAGCCCCAGCATTTT
TRBV27,TRBD1,.,TRBJ2-1,CASRTDRGGNNEQFF,TGTGCCAGCAGAACGGACAGGGGTGGGAACAATGAGCAGTTCTTC
TRBV4-2,.,.,TRBJ2-7,CASSQDVAASSYEQYF,TGTGCCAGCAGCCAAGATGTAGCCGCGAGCTCCTACGAGCAGTACTTC
TRBV6-4,.,few,TRBJ1-1,CASSENPGEYTEAFF,TGTGCCAGCAGTGAAAACCCGGGGGAGTACACTGAAGCTTTCTTT
TRBV28,.,.,TRBJ1-1,CASSSTDLLRNTEAFF,TGTGCCAGCAGTTCCACGGATCTGTTGAGGAACACTGAAGCTTTCTTT
TRBV6-1,.,.,TRBJ1-3,CASRLREQGSNTIYF,TGTGCCAGCAGACTGCGGGAGCAGGGATCAAACACCATATATTTT
TRBV5-5,.,.,TRBJ1-1,CASSPSWGGTEAFF,TGTGCCAGCAGCCCGAGCTGGGGGGGCACTGAAGCTTTCTTT
TRBV6-4,.,.,TRBJ1-2,CASSYSQGGYGYTF,TGTGCCAGCAGTTACTCCCAGGGAGGATATGGCTACACCTTC
TRBV2,.,.,TRBJ2-3,CASNPHGAGTDTQYF,TGTGCCAGCAACCCCCACGGAGCTGGCACAGATACGCAGTATTTT
TRBV6-4,TRBD2,.,TRBJ2-3,CASSDSRGGTDTQYF,TGTGCCAGCAGTGACTCGCGGGGGGGCACAGATACGCAGTATTTT
TRBV6-1,TRBD1,few,TRBJ1-1,CASTIHGDRNTEAFF,TGTGCCAGCACCATACATGGGGACAGGAACACTGAAGCTTTCTTT
TRBV13,.,.,TRBJ1-4,CASSLVPGEKLFF,TGTGCCAGCAGCTTAGTTCCGGGGGAAAAACTGTTTTTT
TRBV27,TRBD2,.,TRBJ2-3,CASSFGGEGDTQYF,TGTGCCAGCAGTTTCGGGGGGGAGGGGGATACGCAGTATTTT
TRBV12-5,.,once,TRBJ1-1,CASGLFPEAFF,TGTGCTAGTGGTTTATTCCCTGAAGCTTTCTTT
TRBV2,.,.,TRBJ2-7,CASRGIEQYF,TGTGCCAGCAGAGGGATCGAGCAGTACTTC
TRBV6-9,TRBD2,.,TRBJ2-3,CASRSGLAGTDTQYF,TGTGCCAGCAGATCAGGACTAGCGGGGACAGATACGCAGTATTTT